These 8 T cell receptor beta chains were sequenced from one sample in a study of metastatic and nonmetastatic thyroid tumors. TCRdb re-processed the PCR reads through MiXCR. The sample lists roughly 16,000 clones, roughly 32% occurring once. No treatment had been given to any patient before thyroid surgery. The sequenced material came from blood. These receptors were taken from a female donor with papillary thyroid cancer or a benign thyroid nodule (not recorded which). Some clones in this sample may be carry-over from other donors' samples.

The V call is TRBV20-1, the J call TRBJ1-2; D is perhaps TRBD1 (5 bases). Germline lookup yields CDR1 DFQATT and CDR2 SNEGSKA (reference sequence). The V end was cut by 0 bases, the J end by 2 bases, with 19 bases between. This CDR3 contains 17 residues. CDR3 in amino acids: CSARDQGFGGLNYGYTF. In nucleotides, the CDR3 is TGCAGTGCTAGAGATCAGGGCTTCGGGGGATTAAACTATGGCTACACCTTC.

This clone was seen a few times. CDR3 protein: CARGQEGSYEQYF. DNA of the CDR3: TGTGCTAGAGGACAGGAGGGCTCCTACGAGCAGTACTTC. This sequence joins TRBV6-1 and TRBJ2-7; D is possibly TRBD1 (7 bases). Germline V gene data show CDR1 as MNHNS and CDR2 as SASEGT. This CDR3 spans 13 amino acids.

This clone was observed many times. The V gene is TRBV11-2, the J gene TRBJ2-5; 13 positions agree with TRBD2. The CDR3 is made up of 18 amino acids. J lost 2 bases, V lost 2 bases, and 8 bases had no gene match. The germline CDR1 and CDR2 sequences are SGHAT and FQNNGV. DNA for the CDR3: TGTGCCAGCAGCTTACGGGGAGGGGGACTAGCGGGACAAGAGACCCAGTACTTC. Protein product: CASSLRGGGLAGQETQYF.

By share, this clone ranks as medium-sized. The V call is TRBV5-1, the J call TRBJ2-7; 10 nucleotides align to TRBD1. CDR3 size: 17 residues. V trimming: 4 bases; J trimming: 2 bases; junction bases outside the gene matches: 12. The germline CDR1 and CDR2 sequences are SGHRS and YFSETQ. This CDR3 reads CASSLGTGDSYTYEQYF. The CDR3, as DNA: TGCGCCAGCAGCCTCGGGACAGGGGACAGTTATACCTACGAGCAGTACTTC. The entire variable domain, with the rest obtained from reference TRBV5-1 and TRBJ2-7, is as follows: KAGVTQTPRYLIKTRGQQVTLSCSPISGHRSVSWYQQTPGQGLQFLFEYFSETQRNKGNFPGRFSGRQFSNSRSEMNVSTLELGDSALYLCASSLGTGDSYTYEQYFGPGTRLTVT.

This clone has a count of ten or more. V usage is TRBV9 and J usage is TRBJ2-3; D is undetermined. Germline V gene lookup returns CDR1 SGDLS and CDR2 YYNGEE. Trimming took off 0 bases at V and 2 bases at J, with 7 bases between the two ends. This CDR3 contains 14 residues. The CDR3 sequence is CASSVDGFTDTQYF. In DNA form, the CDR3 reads TGTGCCAGCAGCGTAGATGGGTTCACAGATACGCAGTATTTT.

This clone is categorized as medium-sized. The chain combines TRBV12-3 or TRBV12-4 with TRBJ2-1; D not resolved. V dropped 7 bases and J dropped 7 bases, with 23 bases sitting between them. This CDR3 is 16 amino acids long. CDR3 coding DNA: TGTGCCAGCACTCTCCTGGGCGGACCCCAGAGGAATGAGCAGTTCTTC. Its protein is CASTLLGGPQRNEQFF.

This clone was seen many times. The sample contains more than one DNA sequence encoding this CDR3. The CDR3 protein is CASSYEAFNEKLFF. CDR3 sequence (DNA): TGTGCCAGCAGTTACGAAGCCTTTAATGAAAAACTGTTTTTT. The chain is built from TRBV6-5 and TRBJ1-4, with D unclear. Germline CDR1 and CDR2: MNHEY and SVGAGI. Trimming cost V 2 bases and J 4 bases, with 8 bases left between them. This CDR3 has 14 amino acids.

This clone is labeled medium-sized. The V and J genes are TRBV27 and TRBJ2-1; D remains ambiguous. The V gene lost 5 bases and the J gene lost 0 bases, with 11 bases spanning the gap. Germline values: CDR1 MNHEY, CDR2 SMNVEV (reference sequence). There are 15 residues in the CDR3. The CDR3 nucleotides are TGTGCCAGCAGTGCGTCCCGGGCCTCCTACAATGAGCAGTTCTTC. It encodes CASSASRASYNEQFF.